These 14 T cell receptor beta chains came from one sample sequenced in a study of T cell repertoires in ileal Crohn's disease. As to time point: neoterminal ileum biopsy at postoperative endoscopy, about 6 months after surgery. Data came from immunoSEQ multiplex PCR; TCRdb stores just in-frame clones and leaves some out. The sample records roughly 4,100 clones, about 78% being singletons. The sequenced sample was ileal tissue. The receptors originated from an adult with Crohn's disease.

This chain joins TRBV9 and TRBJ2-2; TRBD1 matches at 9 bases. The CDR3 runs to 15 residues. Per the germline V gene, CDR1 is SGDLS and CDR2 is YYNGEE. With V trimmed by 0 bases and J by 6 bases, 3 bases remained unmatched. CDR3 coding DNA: TGTGCCAGCAGCGTAGCTTGGACAGGGGCCGGGGAGCTGTTTTTT. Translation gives CASSVAWTGAGELFF.

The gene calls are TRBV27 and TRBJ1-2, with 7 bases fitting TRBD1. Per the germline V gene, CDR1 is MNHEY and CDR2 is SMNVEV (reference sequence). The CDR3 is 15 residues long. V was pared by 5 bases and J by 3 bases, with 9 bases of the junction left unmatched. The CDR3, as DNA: TGTGCCAGCAGTCCCGCGTGGACAGGCGACTATGGCTACACCTTC. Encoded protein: CASSPAWTGDYGYTF.

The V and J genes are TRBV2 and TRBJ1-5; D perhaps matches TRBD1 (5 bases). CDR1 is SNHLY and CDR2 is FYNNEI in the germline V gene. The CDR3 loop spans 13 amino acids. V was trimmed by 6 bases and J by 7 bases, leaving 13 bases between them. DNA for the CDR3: TGTGCCAGCAGGGGAACAGGTCTCCAGCCCCAGCATTTT. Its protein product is CASRGTGLQPQHF.

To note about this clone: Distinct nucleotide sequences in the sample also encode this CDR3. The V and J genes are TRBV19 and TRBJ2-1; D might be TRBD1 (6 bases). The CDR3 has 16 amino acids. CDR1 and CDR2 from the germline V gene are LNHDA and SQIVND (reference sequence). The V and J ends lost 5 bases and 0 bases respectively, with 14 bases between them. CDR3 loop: CASSREGVSSYNEQFF. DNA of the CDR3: TGTGCCAGTAGTCGTGAGGGGGTTAGCTCCTACAATGAGCAGTTCTTC.

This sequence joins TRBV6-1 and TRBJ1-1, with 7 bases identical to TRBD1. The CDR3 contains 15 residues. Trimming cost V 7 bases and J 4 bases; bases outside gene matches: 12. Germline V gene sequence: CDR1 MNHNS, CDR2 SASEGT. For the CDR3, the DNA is TGTGCCAGCAATCTAGACAGGGCGCGGGGCACTGAAGCTTTCTTT. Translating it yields CASNLDRARGTEAFF.

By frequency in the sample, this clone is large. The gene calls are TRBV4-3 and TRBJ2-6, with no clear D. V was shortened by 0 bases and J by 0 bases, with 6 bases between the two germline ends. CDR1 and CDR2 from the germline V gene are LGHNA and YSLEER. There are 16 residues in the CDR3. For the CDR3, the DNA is TGCGCCAGCAGCCAAGATCTGGCCTCTGGGGCCAACGTCCTGACTTTC. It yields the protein CASSQDLASGANVLTF.

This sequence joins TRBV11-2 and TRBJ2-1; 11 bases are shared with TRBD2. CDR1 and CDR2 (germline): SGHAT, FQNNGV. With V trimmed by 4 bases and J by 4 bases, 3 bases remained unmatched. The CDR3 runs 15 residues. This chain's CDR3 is CASSYLAGGYNEQFF. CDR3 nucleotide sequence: TGTGCCAGCAGCTATCTAGCGGGGGGTTACAATGAGCAGTTCTTC.

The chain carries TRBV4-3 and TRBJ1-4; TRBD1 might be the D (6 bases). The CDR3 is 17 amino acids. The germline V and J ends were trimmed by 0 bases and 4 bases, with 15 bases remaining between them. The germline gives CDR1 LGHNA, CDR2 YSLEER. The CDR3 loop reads CASSQERDRNFNEKLFF. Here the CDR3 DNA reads TGCGCCAGCAGCCAAGAAAGAGACAGGAATTTTAATGAAAAACTGTTTTTT.

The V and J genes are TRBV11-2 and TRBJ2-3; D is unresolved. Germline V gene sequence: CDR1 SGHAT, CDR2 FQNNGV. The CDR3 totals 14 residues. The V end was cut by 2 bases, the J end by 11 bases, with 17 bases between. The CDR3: CASSLRNGPPQQYF. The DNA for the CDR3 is TGTGCCAGCAGCTTACGAAATGGGCCACCCCAGCAGTATTTT.

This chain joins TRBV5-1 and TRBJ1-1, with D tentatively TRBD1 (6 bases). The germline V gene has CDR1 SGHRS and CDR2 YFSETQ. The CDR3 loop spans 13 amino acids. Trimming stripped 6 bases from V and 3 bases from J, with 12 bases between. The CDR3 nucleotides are TGCGCCAGCATAGGGGGTGAAGACACTGAAGCTTTCTTT. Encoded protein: CASIGGEDTEAFF.

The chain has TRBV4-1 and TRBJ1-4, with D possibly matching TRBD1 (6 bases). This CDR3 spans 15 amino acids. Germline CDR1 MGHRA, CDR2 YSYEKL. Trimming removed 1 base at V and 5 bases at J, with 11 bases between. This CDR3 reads CASSQAGVLNEKLFF. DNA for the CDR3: TGCGCCAGCAGCCAAGCAGGGGTTTTGAATGAAAAACTGTTTTTT.

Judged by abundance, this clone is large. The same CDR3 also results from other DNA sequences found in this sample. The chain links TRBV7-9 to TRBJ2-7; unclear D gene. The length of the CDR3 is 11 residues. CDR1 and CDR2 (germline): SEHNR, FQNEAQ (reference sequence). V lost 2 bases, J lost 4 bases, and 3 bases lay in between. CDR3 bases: TGTGCCAGCAGCTTACGTTACGAGCAGTACTTC. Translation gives CASSLRYEQYF.

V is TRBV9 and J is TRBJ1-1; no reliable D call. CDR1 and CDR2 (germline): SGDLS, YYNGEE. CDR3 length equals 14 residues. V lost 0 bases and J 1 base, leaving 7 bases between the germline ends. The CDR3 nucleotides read TGTGCCAGCAGCGTAGGGGCAGCGAACACTGAAGCTTTCTTT. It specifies CASSVGAANTEAFF. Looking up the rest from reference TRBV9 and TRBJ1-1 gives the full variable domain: DSGVTQTPKHLITATGQRVTLRCSPRSGDLSVYWYQQSLDQGLQFLIQYYNGEERAKGNILERFSAQQFPDLHSELNLSSLELGDSALYFCASSVGAANTEAFFGQGTRLTVV.

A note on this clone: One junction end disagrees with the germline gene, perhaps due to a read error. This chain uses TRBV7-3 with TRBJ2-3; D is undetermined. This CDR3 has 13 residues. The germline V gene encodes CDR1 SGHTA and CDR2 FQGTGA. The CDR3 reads CASSLSATYTQYF. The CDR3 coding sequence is TGTGCCAGTAGCTTATCGGCGACATATACGCAGTATTTT. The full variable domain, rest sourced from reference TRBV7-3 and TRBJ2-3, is GAGVSQTPSNKVTEKGKYVELRCDPISGHTALYWYRQSLGQGPEFLIYFQGTGAADDSGLPNDRFFAVRPEGSVSTLKIQRTERGDSAVYLCASSLSATYTQYFGPGTRLTVL.